The 14 T cell receptor beta chains listed next were all sequenced from one sample in a study of T-cell memory formation after mild COVID-19. TCRdb called the 5' RACE reads again in MiXCR, with one record for every CDR3 protein. This sample carries fewer than 650,000 distinct CDR3 sequences, roughly 17% of them seen once, and the ten largest clones take about 8.6%. The sample taken for sequencing was PBMCs or a T cell subset sorted from them (not recorded which). All receptors derive from an adult woman who had mild COVID-19 (a few samples of this study predate the infection). Cell type and time point are not known.

The V gene is TRBV15, the J gene TRBJ2-3, with 9 bases identical to TRBD2. CDR1 and CDR2 from the germline V gene are LNHNV and YYDKDF (reference sequence). With 5 bases clipped from V and 0 bases from J, the junction kept 6 bases outside the gene matches. The CDR3 spans 16 residues. CDR3 DNA sequence: TGTGCCACCAGCGTCCCTCTAGCGGGGAGCACAGATACGCAGTATTTT. This sequence encodes CATSVPLAGSTDTQYF. Together with reference TRBV15 and TRBJ2-3, the CDR3 gives the full variable domain: DAMVIQNPRYQVTQFGKPVTLSCSQTLNHNVMYWYQQKSSQAPKLLFHYYDKDFNNEADTPDNFQSRRPNTSFCFLDIRSPGLGDTAMYLCATSVPLAGSTDTQYFGPGTRLTVL.

This clonotype appeared many times. The chain has TRBV29-1 and TRBJ2-7; a weak D match, TRBD2 (6 bases). In germline, CDR1 is SQVTM, CDR2 ANQGSEA. V gave up 7 bases and J gave up 5 bases, with 15 bases separating them. This CDR3 comprises 12 residues. The CDR3 loop reads CSAVGGADEQYF. In DNA, the CDR3 is TGCAGCGCTGTAGGAGGGGCGGACGAGCAGTACTTC.

V usage is TRBV7-6 and J usage is TRBJ2-2, with 7 positions matching TRBD1. The CDR3 totals 15 residues. Germline CDR1 reads SGHVS; CDR2 reads FNYEAQ. V shed 1 base and J 6 bases; nucleotides not matched to a gene: 5. The CDR3 region has the DNA TGTGCCAGCAGCTTAGGGCGAGGGGGCCCCGGGGAGCTGTTTTTT. It encodes CASSLGRGGPGELFF.

This clonotype turned up a few times. The gene calls are TRBV5-6 and TRBJ2-1; 14 bases are a match to TRBD2. There are 16 residues in the CDR3. Trimming took 4 bases from V and 14 from J; bases not matched to a gene: 14. Germline V gene lookup returns CDR1 SGHDT and CDR2 YYEEEE. The chain's CDR3 is CASSPGWTSGGPAEFF. The CDR3, as DNA: TGTGCCAGCAGCCCGGGGTGGACTAGCGGGGGGCCAGCAGAGTTCTTC.

The V gene is TRBV24-1, the J gene TRBJ2-1; 7 nucleotides agree with TRBD2. CDR1 KGHDR and CDR2 SFDVKD come from the germline V gene. V was clipped by 4 bases and J by 7 bases; unmatched bases: 12. The CDR3 covers 16 residues. The chain's CDR3 is CATSDTRTRLWNEQFF. CDR3 sequence (DNA): TGTGCCACCAGTGACACACGGACTAGGTTATGGAATGAGCAGTTCTTC.

This clonotype was detected only a few times. V is TRBV5-1 and J is TRBJ2-1; D gene uncertain. There are 15 residues in the CDR3. V was shortened by 2 bases and J by 7 bases, with 16 bases between the two germline ends. CDR1 and CDR2 from the germline V gene are SGHRS and YFSETQ. CDR3 residues: CASSFKGPERNEQFF. CDR3 DNA sequence: TGCGCCAGCAGCTTTAAGGGCCCCGAAAGGAATGAGCAGTTCTTC.

The V call is TRBV5-4, the J call TRBJ2-5; D is uncertain. Trimming took 1 base from V and 5 from J, leaving 18 bases between them. This CDR3 is built from 16 residues. Germline V gene lookup returns CDR1 SGHNT and CDR2 YYREEE (reference sequence). CDR3 bases: TGTGCCAGCAGCTTGACTACGGTAGGCCTCGAGGAGACCCAGTACTTC. This sequence encodes CASSLTTVGLEETQYF.

In this sample, this clonotype turned up a few times. The chain joins TRBV7-2 to TRBJ2-7, with D possibly TRBD2 on 6 matching bases. Germline V gene data show CDR1 as SGHTA and CDR2 as FQGNSA. V shed 5 bases and J shed 3 bases, with 14 bases lying between them. The CDR3 extends over 14 amino acids. The CDR3 reads CASSPLAGLYEQYF. CDR3 bases: TGTGCCAGCAGCCCGCTCGCGGGACTCTACGAGCAGTACTTC.

This clonotype has a handful of counts. The gene calls are TRBV9 and TRBJ1-2; 7 bases fit TRBD1. Losses at the gene ends were 3 bases for V and 5 bases for J; bases not matched to a gene: 7. The V gene's germline CDR1 is SGDLS and CDR2 YYNGEE. The CDR3 covers 14 residues. The DNA of the CDR3 is TGTGCCAGCAGCGCCGGAAGGGGGCCATATGGCTACACCTTC. Encoded protein: CASSAGRGPYGYTF.

On this clonotype: The germline gene is not matched at one end of the junction; a read error may be the cause. V is TRBV18 and J is TRBJ1-2, with 9 bases aligning to TRBD1. Per germline, CDR1 KGHSH and CDR2 LQKENI. The CDR3 is 16 residues long. CDR3 sequence (DNA): TGTGCCAGCTCACCAGCCCGGACAGGGGCGAACTCTGGCTACACCTTC. As protein: CASSPARTGANSGYTF.

This clonotype was observed a handful of times. This chain joins TRBV24-1 and TRBJ2-1; no firm D call. The CDR3 consists of 13 residues. V lost 3 bases and J 4 bases, leaving 6 bases between the germline ends. Per germline, CDR1 KGHDR and CDR2 SFDVKD. This chain's CDR3 is CATSDAAYNEQFF. The CDR3 nucleotides are TGTGCCACCAGTGATGCTGCGTACAATGAGCAGTTCTTC.

This clonotype occurred many times. The chain combines TRBV20-1 with TRBJ1-2; the D gene is possibly TRBD1 (6 bases). Germline V CDR1 and CDR2: DFQATT, SNEGSKA (reference sequence). CDR3 size: 12 residues. V lost 1 base to trimming and J lost 6 bases, with 9 bases between them. The CDR3 sequence is CSARVPGDGYTF. In DNA form, the CDR3 reads TGCAGTGCTAGAGTCCCAGGGGATGGCTACACCTTC.

Only a few counts were recorded for this clonotype. CDR3 protein: CSARAAGAPTQYF. The DNA of the CDR3 is TGCAGTGCCCGGGCGGCGGGGGCGCCGACGCAGTATTTT. The chain couples TRBV20-1 to TRBJ2-3, with D possibly matching TRBD2 (7 bases). This CDR3 has 13 amino acids. Germline V gene sequence: CDR1 DFQATT, CDR2 SNEGSKA (reference sequence). The V and J ends lost 6 bases and 9 bases respectively, with 19 bases between them.

In its sample, this clonotype was seen a few times. This chain uses TRBV24-1 with TRBJ2-2; 9 nucleotides align to TRBD2. The germline V gene encodes CDR1 KGHDR and CDR2 SFDVKD. The CDR3 spans 16 residues. The trim removed 2 bases at V and 4 bases at J, leaving 4 bases unmatched. The CDR3 reads CATSDYSGSGTGELFF. The CDR3 DNA is TGTGCCACCAGTGATTATAGCGGGAGCGGCACCGGGGAGCTGTTTTTT.